The 14 T cell receptor beta chains presented below share a single source sample, sequenced in a study of siplizumab effects on memory and regulatory T cells (dated by TCRdb to the late 2010s). The library was made by the immunoSEQ multiplex PCR assay. In TCRdb, the immuneACCESS table is reduced to in-frame sequences with V and J assigned. These tables do not hold every clone; where another copy was compared, an unresolved V gene accounts for under half, and the others remain unexplained. This sample holds approximately 94,000 clones; approximately 92% were observed only once. The ten largest clones represent roughly 0.15% of the sample. Sequences were obtained from CD4+ T cells sorted from blood. The receptors shown here come from a human donor in good health.

The chain combines TRBV25-1 with TRBJ1-5, with D possibly TRBD1 on 6 matching bases. Looked up from germline, CDR1 is MGHDK and CDR2 is SYGVNS. The V end lost 3 bases, the J end lost 4 bases, and 13 bases lay between the germline ends. This CDR3 is built from 15 residues. The CDR3 nucleotides read TGTGCCAGCAGTGACAGTTGGGGGGCGAATCAGCCCCAGCATTTT. Protein sequence: CASSDSWGANQPQHF.

The J gene is TRBJ2-1, the V gene TRBV29-1; 16 nucleotides agree with TRBD2. The CDR3 sequence is 14 residues long. Germline V CDR1 and CDR2: SQVTM, ANQGSEA. The trim removed 6 bases at V and 9 bases at J, leaving 5 bases unmatched. CDR3 amino acids: CSVKGLAGGLEQFF. CDR3 in DNA: TGCAGCGTAAAGGGACTAGCGGGGGGGCTTGAGCAGTTCTTC.

The CDR3 sequence: CASSLGGATDTQYF. The CDR3 bases are TGTGCCAGCTCACTCGGCGGGGCCACAGATACGCAGTATTTT. This chain links TRBV18 with TRBJ2-3; TRBD2 is a possible D gene (6 bases). Trimming cost V 4 bases and J 2 bases, with 10 bases left between them. Germline CDR1 is KGHSH and CDR2 is LQKENI. The CDR3 has 14 residues. Full variable domain (rest looked up from reference TRBV18 and TRBJ2-3): NAGVMQNPRHLVRRRGQEARLRCSPMKGHSHVYWYRQLPEEGLKFMVYLQKENIIDESGMPKERFSAEFPKEGPSILRIQQVVRGDSAAYFCASSLGGATDTQYFGPGTRLTVL.

The chain carries TRBV30 and TRBJ1-2, with D hard to call. The CDR3 runs to 12 residues. Germline V gene data show CDR1 as GTSNPN and CDR2 as SVGIG (reference sequence). The V and J ends lost 7 bases and 6 bases respectively, with 15 bases between them. This CDR3 is CASRVTTNGYTF. The CDR3 DNA reads as TGTGCCTCAAGAGTGACCACGAATGGCTACACCTTC.

CDR3 sequence (DNA): TGCGCCAACAAGATAGGGGGTACCGGGGAGCTGTTTTTT. This translates into CANKIGGTGELFF. The rearrangement joins TRBV10-1 to TRBJ2-2, with D possibly matching TRBD1 (6 bases). The V end lost 10 bases, the J end lost 5 bases, and 14 bases lay between the germline ends. The CDR3 is made up of 13 amino acids. CDR1 is WNHNN, CDR2 SYGVQD, per germline (reference sequence).

This clone was seen more than once but under ten times. The chain carries TRBV2 and TRBJ2-5; D is perhaps TRBD1 (7 bases). V was clipped by 2 bases and J by 7 bases, with 8 bases between them. The CDR3 sequence is 12 residues long. The germline CDR1 and CDR2 sequences are SNHLY and FYNNEI. The CDR3 spells CASSEQGGTQYF. CDR3 in DNA: TGTGCCAGCAGTGAACAGGGGGGGACCCAGTACTTC.

The chain couples TRBV5-6 to TRBJ2-3; D gene unclear. Trimming removed 0 bases at V and 5 bases at J, with 16 bases between. The CDR3 is made up of 16 amino acids. Per the germline V gene, CDR1 is SGHDT and CDR2 is YYEEEE. The CDR3 region has the DNA TGTGCCAGCAGCTTGGCCGTGGAACCGTCCATAGATACGCAGTATTTT. It encodes CASSLAVEPSIDTQYF.

The rearrangement uses TRBV7-9 and TRBJ2-3; TRBD1 agrees at 8 bases. The CDR3 covers 13 residues. Germline V lookup: CDR1 SEHNR, CDR2 FQNEAQ (reference sequence). With 10 bases clipped from V and 7 bases from J, the junction kept 10 bases outside the gene matches. CDR3: CATSGTGYNTQYF. In DNA, the CDR3 is TGTGCCACCTCCGGGACAGGATATAATACGCAGTATTTT.

This clone appeared once. V is TRBV19 and J is TRBJ1-1; 8 nucleotides agree with TRBD1. The CDR3 length is 15 residues. The germline CDR1 and CDR2 sequences are LNHDA and SQIVND (reference sequence). Trimming removed 6 bases from V and 1 base from J; junction bases left unmatched: 7. The CDR3 loop reads CASRDRVASNTEAFF. In DNA form, the CDR3 reads TGTGCCAGTAGGGACAGGGTGGCCTCGAACACTGAAGCTTTCTTT. Full variable domain (remainder filled in from reference TRBV19 and TRBJ1-1): DGGITQSPKYLFRKEGQNVTLSCEQNLNHDAMYWYRQDPGQGLRLIYYSQIVNDFQKGDIAEGYSVSREKKESFPLTVTSAQKNPTAFYLCASRDRVASNTEAFFGQGTRLTVV.

The J gene is TRBJ2-5, the V gene TRBV4-1; D could derive from TRBD1 or TRBD2 (5 bases each). The ends were cut back, 1 base at V and 2 bases at J, with 14 bases in the middle. Germline V gene lookup returns CDR1 MGHRA and CDR2 YSYEKL. This CDR3 has 16 residues. CDR3 loop: CASSQVPGRIQETQYF. The CDR3 DNA reads as TGCGCCAGCAGCCAAGTGCCGGGACGGATTCAAGAGACCCAGTACTTC.

The rearrangement uses TRBV7-3 and TRBJ1-4; D is possibly TRBD1 (5 bases). Germline V gene sequence: CDR1 SGHTA, CDR2 FQGTGA. The CDR3 is made up of 13 amino acids. The germline V and J ends were trimmed by 3 bases and 7 bases, with 9 bases remaining between them. The CDR3 is CASSLGLGEKLFF. CDR3 sequence (DNA): TGTGCCAGCAGCTTGGGACTGGGTGAAAAACTGTTTTTT.

The chain combines TRBV5-1 with TRBJ2-7; TRBD1 matches at 11 bases. V was pared by 1 base and J by 5 bases, with 5 bases of the junction left unmatched. Germline CDR1 SGHRS, CDR2 YFSETQ. The CDR3 has 15 amino acids. CDR3 loop: CASSLFSDRGHEQYF. The CDR3 nucleotides are TGCGCCAGCAGCTTGTTTTCGGACAGGGGGCACGAGCAGTACTTC.

J is TRBJ1-1 and V is TRBV5-1, with D perhaps TRBD1 (6 bases). CDR1 is SGHRS and CDR2 is YFSETQ in the germline V gene. Trimming shortened V by 4 bases and J by 3 bases, and 16 bases separated the two germline ends. The CDR3 is 15 residues long. The CDR3 is CASSPGQMMDTEAFF. The CDR3 coding sequence is TGCGCCAGCAGCCCCGGACAGATGATGGACACTGAAGCTTTCTTT.

This clone was recorded only once. The J gene is TRBJ2-2, the V gene TRBV21-1; the table's D call, TRBD1, has no DNA check behind it. TRBV21-1 is a pseudogene. This CDR3 is built from 19 residues. The CDR3 sequence: CASSNSAKTGETNTGELFF. The CDR3, as DNA: TGTGCCAGCAGCAATTCAGCAAAGACAGGGGAGACAAACACCGGGGAGCTGTTTTTT.